The 28 T cell receptor beta chains given below trace back to one sample, sequenced in a study of STAT5B mutations in CD4+ large granular lymphocyte leukemia. Clones were read by immunoSEQ multiplex PCR, and TCRdb kept only the in-frame ones, dropping some. The sample lists 23,000 or so clones, roughly 75% occurring once. The specimen sequenced was CD4+ T cells from blood buffy coats. All receptors come from a human donor in good health.

This sequence joins TRBV11-3 and TRBJ2-7; 7 positions agree with TRBD1. Germline values: CDR1 SGHNT, CDR2 YENEEA. The length of the CDR3 is 14 residues. Trimming removed 5 bases from V and 10 bases from J; junction bases left unmatched: 14. The CDR3 loop reads CASSLLGQEDIQYF. CDR3 nucleotides: TGTGCCAGCAGCCTCTTAGGACAGGAAGATATTCAGTACTTC. The whole variable domain, remainder taken from reference TRBV11-3 and TRBJ2-7, is EAGVVQSPRYKIIEKKQPVAFWCNPISGHNTLYWYLQNLGQGPELLIRYENEEAVDDSQLPKDRFSAERLKGVDSTLKIQPAELGDSAVYLCASSLLGQEDIQYFGPGTRLTVT.

This clone came up once. The chain couples TRBV7-2 to TRBJ1-4; TRBD1 is a possible D gene (6 bases). V was cut by 5 bases and J by 6 bases, with 16 bases left in between. This CDR3 spans 15 amino acids. Germline CDR1 and CDR2: SGHTA and FQGNSA. CDR3 region: CASSPPDRSHEKLFF. CDR3 DNA: TGTGCCAGCAGCCCTCCAGACAGGTCGCATGAAAAACTGTTTTTT.

This clone has a handful of counts. J is TRBJ2-5 and V is TRBV7-9, with TRBD2 as a possible D gene (5 bases). The CDR3 totals 13 residues. Germline CDR1 reads SEHNR; CDR2 reads FQNEAQ (reference sequence). V was cut by 5 bases and J by 5 bases, with 12 bases left in between. For the CDR3, the DNA is TGTGCCAGCAGCCCAGAGGGTATGGAGACCCAGTACTTC. Protein sequence: CASSPEGMETQYF.

This clone was seen a few times. This chain links TRBV19 with TRBJ2-2; 7 bases map to TRBD2. The CDR3 loop spans 13 amino acids. Per the germline V gene, CDR1 is LNHDA and CDR2 is SQIVND (reference sequence). Unmatched junction bases numbered 5, after V lost 10 bases and J lost 3 bases. CDR3 DNA sequence: TGTGCCACGGGGACTACCTACACCGGGGAGCTGTTTTTT. The encoded protein is CATGTTYTGELFF.

This clone was seen more than once but under ten times. V and J are TRBV10-3 and TRBJ1-1, with 7 bases aligning to TRBD1. Germline V CDR1 and CDR2: ENHRY, SYGVKD. The CDR3 covers 14 residues. The V segment lost 4 bases and the J segment 3 bases; nucleotides outside the gene matches: 5. CDR3 sequence reads: CAISGGGRYTEAFF. Written as DNA, the CDR3 is TGTGCCATCAGTGGAGGGGGCCGTTACACTGAAGCTTTCTTT.

The rearrangement joins TRBV7-9 to TRBJ2-7; TRBD1 aligns across 8 bases. This CDR3 has 14 amino acids. J was trimmed by 5 bases and V by 4 bases; bases with no gene match: 7. Germline values: CDR1 SEHNR, CDR2 FQNEAQ (reference sequence). In DNA form, the CDR3 reads TGTGCCAGCAGCTCCGGACAGGGTTCCGACGAGCAGTACTTC. Its protein is CASSSGQGSDEQYF.

J is TRBJ2-2 and V is TRBV11-3, with a possible D match to TRBD2 (5 bases). Trimming left V 1 base short and J 1 base short, with 7 bases between. There are 15 residues in the CDR3. Germline V gene sequence: CDR1 SGHNT, CDR2 YENEEA. CDR3 bases: TGTGCCAGCAGCTTAGCGGGAAAGAACACCGGGGAGCTGTTTTTT. It is translated as CASSLAGKNTGELFF.

The rearrangement uses TRBV7-6 and TRBJ2-3; the match to TRBD2 covers 7 bases. Germline V gene sequence: CDR1 SGHVS, CDR2 FNYEAQ. With 1 base clipped from V and 3 bases from J, the junction kept 4 bases outside the gene matches. CDR3 length: 15 residues. The CDR3 loop reads CASSLVAGATDTQYF. CDR3 coding DNA: TGTGCCAGCAGCTTAGTGGCGGGAGCTACAGATACGCAGTATTTT.

V usage is TRBV4-2 and J usage is TRBJ1-6; 7 bases fit TRBD1. CDR1 is LGHNA, CDR2 YNFKEQ, per germline. V gave up 0 bases and J gave up 11 bases; unmatched junction bases: 13. The CDR3 loop spans 17 amino acids. The CDR3 DNA is TGTGCCAGCAGCCAAGAGTCAGGGACAGTACCCCCGCCACCCCTCCACTTT. It specifies CASSQESGTVPPPPLHF.

The gene calls are TRBV7-2 and TRBJ2-1; D is perhaps TRBD2 (6 bases). The CDR3 length is 15 residues. The V and J ends lost 2 bases and 7 bases respectively, with 15 bases between them. The germline V gene encodes CDR1 SGHTA and CDR2 FQGNSA. The chain's CDR3 is CASSLNGRSQNEQFF. DNA for the CDR3: TGTGCCAGCAGCTTAAACGGGAGATCTCAAAATGAGCAGTTCTTC.

The chain couples TRBV9 to TRBJ2-5; D is undetermined. V dropped 0 bases and J dropped 5 bases, with 8 bases sitting between them. The CDR3 loop spans 13 amino acids. In germline, CDR1 is SGDLS, CDR2 YYNGEE. In DNA form, the CDR3 reads TGTGCCAGCAGCGTAGGAGTAGGGGAGACCCAGTACTTC. Translating it yields CASSVGVGETQYF.

The chain recombines TRBV11-3 with TRBJ2-5; no firm D call. Looked up from germline, CDR1 is SGHNT and CDR2 is YENEEA. The CDR3 is 16 amino acids. Trimming took off 3 bases at V and 7 bases at J, with 21 bases between the two ends. Here the CDR3 reads CASSLGIVPLEGTQYF. The CDR3 DNA reads TGTGCCAGCAGCTTGGGGATAGTCCCCCTAGAAGGGACCCAGTACTTC.

The chain is built from TRBV10-2 and TRBJ1-6; TRBD1 is a possible D gene (5 bases). The CDR3 runs to 14 residues. Trimming shortened V by 4 bases and J by 7 bases, and 11 bases separated the two germline ends. Germline CDR1 WSHSY, CDR2 SAAADI. In nucleotides, the CDR3 is TGCGCCAGCAGTGGTTCCAGGGCCAATTCACCCCTCCACTTT. It specifies CASSGSRANSPLHF.

The J gene is TRBJ2-7, the V gene TRBV27; 7 nucleotides agree with TRBD2. This CDR3 has 15 amino acids. The germline V gene encodes CDR1 MNHEY and CDR2 SMNVEV (reference sequence). Trimming removed 6 bases from V and 1 base from J; junction bases left unmatched: 9. CDR3 sequence reads: CASRERGEGSYEQYF. CDR3 nucleotide sequence: TGTGCCAGCAGGGAGCGGGGCGAGGGATCCTACGAGCAGTACTTC.

This clone was observed a handful of times. J is TRBJ2-5 and V is TRBV11-3; unclear D gene. Trimming removed 0 bases from V and 5 bases from J, with 10 bases in between. This CDR3 spans 14 amino acids. In germline, CDR1 is SGHNT, CDR2 YENEEA. Written as DNA, the CDR3 is TGTGCCAGCAGCTTAGATGGCTTGGGGGAGACCCAGTACTTC. Translated: CASSLDGLGETQYF.

The genes are TRBV29-1 and TRBJ2-5; maybe TRBD1 (5 bases). The CDR3 runs 12 residues. V lost 7 bases and J lost 5, with 14 bases in between. CDR1 is SQVTM, CDR2 ANQGSEA, per germline. The CDR3 DNA follows: TGCAGCGCTACCCAGGGAACGGAGACCCAGTACTTC. Amino acid sequence: CSATQGTETQYF.

V gene TRBV20-1 combines with J gene TRBJ2-7; D is ambiguous. V dropped 0 bases and J dropped 5 bases, with 5 bases sitting between them. The CDR3 has 11 residues. Germline assignment: CDR1 DFQATT and CDR2 SNEGSKA (reference sequence). CDR3 DNA: TGCAGTGCTAGAGAAGACCACGAGCAGTACTTC. Translating it yields CSAREDHEQYF.

The V gene is TRBV27, the J gene TRBJ2-5, with TRBD2 identical over 8 bases. The CDR3 runs to 16 residues. CDR1 and CDR2 from the germline V gene are MNHEY and SMNVEV (reference sequence). V was pared by 4 bases and J by 2 bases, with 9 bases of the junction left unmatched. CDR3: CASSYFGSGTQETQYF. CDR3 DNA: TGTGCCAGCAGTTATTTTGGTAGCGGGACACAAGAGACCCAGTACTTC.

The rearrangement uses TRBV7-9 and TRBJ2-2; unclear D gene. Germline V CDR1 and CDR2: SEHNR, FQNEAQ (reference sequence). The V end was cut by 1 base, the J end by 1 base, with 4 bases between. This CDR3 spans 14 amino acids. CDR3 residues: CASSLGGNTGELFF. The DNA for the CDR3 is TGTGCCAGCAGCTTAGGGGGGAACACCGGGGAGCTGTTTTTT.

The rearrangement links TRBV5-6 to TRBJ1-2; no clear D gene. Per germline, CDR1 SGHDT and CDR2 YYEEEE. The CDR3 runs 14 residues. V was cut by 5 bases and J by 2 bases, with 13 bases left in between. For the CDR3, the DNA is TGTGCCAGCAGAGTTCTTCAGGTGAACTATGGCTACACCTTC. Amino acid sequence: CASRVLQVNYGYTF.

This chain joins TRBV6-1 and TRBJ1-3; possibly TRBD1 for D (5 bases). The germline CDR1 and CDR2 sequences are MNHNS and SASEGT. The CDR3 is made up of 13 amino acids. The CDR3 spells CAHEDNTRNTIYF. The CDR3 DNA sequence: TGTGCTCATGAGGACAACACACGAAACACCATATATTTT.

This clone was found once. This chain links TRBV11-3 with TRBJ2-5; D gene unclear. The CDR3 runs 11 residues. Trimming stripped 10 bases from V and 5 bases from J, with 11 bases between. Per the germline V gene, CDR1 is SGHNT and CDR2 is YENEEA. CDR3 coding DNA: TGTGCCACGTCCAAAGCGGAGACCCAGTACTTC. Translation: CATSKAETQYF.

This rearrangement joins TRBV19 to TRBJ2-6; TRBD1 might be the D (6 bases). This CDR3 region has 17 residues. V gave up 4 bases and J gave up 2 bases, with 15 bases separating them. The germline CDR1 and CDR2 sequences are LNHDA and SQIVND (reference sequence). Here the CDR3 reads CASSRQQGLTGANVLTF. CDR3 in DNA: TGTGCCAGTAGTAGGCAACAGGGTCTGACTGGGGCCAACGTCCTGACTTTC.

A single count supports this clone. This chain joins TRBV7-2 and TRBJ2-2; 8 bases are a match to TRBD2. Trimming cost V 5 bases and J 4 bases; bases outside gene matches: 9. Germline V gives CDR1 SGHTA, CDR2 FQGNSA. The CDR3 has 16 amino acids. CDR3 residues: CASSVGRASVTGELFF. CDR3 sequence (DNA): TGTGCCAGCAGCGTCGGGAGGGCCTCCGTCACCGGGGAGCTGTTTTTT. Full variable domain (outside the CDR3, taken from reference TRBV7-2 and TRBJ2-2): GAGVSQSPSNKVTEKGKDVELRCDPISGHTALYWYRQSLGQGLEFLIYFQGNSAPDKSGLPSDRFSAERTGGSVSTLTIQRTQQEDSAVYLCASSVGRASVTGELFFGEGSRLTVL.

The chain recombines TRBV6-1 with TRBJ2-7, with 7 nucleotides matching TRBD1. CDR3 length: 14 amino acids. Germline loops: CDR1 MNHNS, CDR2 SASEGT. V lost 6 bases to trimming and J lost 1 base; unmatched junction nucleotides: 6. CDR3 sequence: CASRLDRASYEQYF. The CDR3 nucleotides are TGTGCCAGCAGGCTAGACAGGGCATCCTACGAGCAGTACTTC.

The genes are TRBV11-2 and TRBJ2-2, with D possibly matching TRBD2 (6 bases). V dropped 5 bases and J dropped 3 bases, with 13 bases sitting between them. Germline V gives CDR1 SGHAT, CDR2 FQNNGV. The CDR3 is 15 residues long. The CDR3 loop is CASSPQAGYTGELFF. The CDR3 DNA reads TGTGCCAGCAGCCCCCAAGCGGGTTACACCGGGGAGCTGTTTTTT.

V usage is TRBV19 and J usage is TRBJ2-7, with 9 bases identical to TRBD1. The V gene end was trimmed by 6 bases and the J gene end by 3 bases; junction bases not matched to a gene: 9. Germline-derived CDR1 and CDR2 are LNHDA and SQIVND (reference sequence). The CDR3 extends over 15 amino acids. In DNA, the CDR3 is TGTGCCAGTAGCCCCGCAGGACAGGGGCGCTACGAGCAGTACTTC. It encodes CASSPAGQGRYEQYF.

The rearrangement links TRBV7-2 to TRBJ1-1, with D unresolved. The CDR3 runs 15 residues. Between the trimmed V and J ends, which lost 4 bases and 0 bases, there was a span of 12 bases. From germline, CDR1 is SGHTA and CDR2 FQGNSA. The chain's CDR3 is CASSSVAGLNTEAFF. CDR3 sequence (DNA): TGTGCCAGCAGCTCCGTCGCGGGGTTGAACACTGAAGCTTTCTTT.